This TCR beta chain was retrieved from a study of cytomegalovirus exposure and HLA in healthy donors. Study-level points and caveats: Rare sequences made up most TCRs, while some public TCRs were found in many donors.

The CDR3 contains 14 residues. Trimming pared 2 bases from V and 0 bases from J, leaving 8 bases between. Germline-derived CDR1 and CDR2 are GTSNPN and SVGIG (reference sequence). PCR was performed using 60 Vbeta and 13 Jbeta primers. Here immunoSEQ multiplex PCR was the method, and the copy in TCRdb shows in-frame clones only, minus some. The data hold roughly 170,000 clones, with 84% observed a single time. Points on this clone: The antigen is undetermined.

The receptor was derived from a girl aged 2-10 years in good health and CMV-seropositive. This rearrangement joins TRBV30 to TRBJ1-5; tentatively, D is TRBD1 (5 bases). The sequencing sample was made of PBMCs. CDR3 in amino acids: CAWSPRVSNQPQHF. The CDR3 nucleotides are TGTGCCTGGAGTCCCAGGGTTAGCAATCAGCCCCAGCATTTT. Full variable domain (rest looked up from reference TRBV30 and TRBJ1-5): SQTIHQWPATLVQPVGSPLSLECTVEGTSNPNLYWYRQAAGRGLQLLFYSVGIGQISSEVPQNLSASRPQDRQFILSSKKLLLSDSGFYLCAWSPRVSNQPQHFGDGTRLSIL.